The next 10 T cell receptor beta chains were all read from a single sample in a study of Ad26.COV2.S vaccination and SARS-CoV-2 variants (dated by TCRdb to the early 2020s). Libraries were constructed by the immunoSEQ multiplex PCR assay. TCRdb stores this immuneACCESS table with in-frame sequences only. Part of the clones is absent; in the studies checked, under half of the shortfall reflects unresolved V genes, and no reason is known for the rest. This sample comprises over 400,000 clones, around 92% of them detected only once. The ten largest clones add up to approximately 1.6% of the sample. The label giving this sample's treatment or condition can be read as: around 19 received Ad26.COV2.S at low or high dose, single or two shots; roughly five received placebo; per-sample allocation not given. Repertoires of vaccine and placebo recipients were sequenced from samples collected on day 63 after the first injection.

This sample comprised peripheral blood, obtained in a trial of Ad26.COV2.S vaccine versus placebo. These receptors came from a person between 18 and 65 years old who received the Ad26.COV2.S COVID-19 vaccine or a placebo.

V and J are TRBV29-1 and TRBJ1-5, with TRBD1 as a possible D gene (5 bases). Trimming stripped 7 bases from V and 4 bases from J, with 11 bases between. This CDR3 is 12 amino acids long. Germline values: CDR1 SQVTM, CDR2 ANQGSEA. CDR3 DNA: TGCAGCGCAAGGTCAGGGAATCAGCCCCAGCATTTT. Translated, it gives CSARSGNQPQHF.

This rearrangement joins TRBV5-4 to TRBJ2-3, with 7 nucleotides matching TRBD1. The V and J ends lost 4 bases and 1 base, in that order; junction bases with no gene match: 6. The CDR3 totals 15 residues. Germline loops: CDR1 SGHNT, CDR2 YYREEE (reference sequence). The CDR3 nucleotides are TGTGCCAGCAGCAAAGGGGGCGTCGGCACAGATACGCAGTATTTT. Its translation is CASSKGGVGTDTQYF. The entire variable domain, with the rest obtained from reference TRBV5-4 and TRBJ2-3, is as follows: ETGVTQSPTHLIKTRGQQVTLRCSSQSGHNTVSWYQQALGQGPQFIFQYYREEENGRGNFPPRFSGLQFPNYSSELNVNALELDDSALYLCASSKGGVGTDTQYFGPGTRLTVL.

Here the CDR3 reads CASSYDENYGYTF. CDR3 nucleotides: TGCGCCAGCAGCTACGACGAAAACTATGGCTACACCTTC. The rearrangement joins TRBV5-1 to TRBJ1-2; no clear D gene. Germline loops: CDR1 SGHRS, CDR2 YFSETQ. The CDR3 extends over 13 amino acids. V gave up 3 bases and J gave up 2 bases, with 8 bases separating them.

The gene calls are TRBV6-5 and TRBJ1-1, with D unresolved. The V end lost 10 bases, the J end lost 10 bases, and 22 bases lay between the germline ends. From germline, CDR1 is MNHEY and CDR2 SVGAGI. This CDR3 spans 13 amino acids. CDR3 sequence (DNA): TGTGCCACCAGGTGGGAGGCTCGGGCGGTAGCTTTCTTT. Translating it yields CATRWEARAVAFF.

Regarding this clone: One end of the junction is discordant with germline, which a read error may explain. V gene TRBV5-4 combines with J gene TRBJ2-1; 8 nucleotides agree with TRBD2. Germline V lookup: CDR1 SGHNT, CDR2 YYREEE (reference sequence). The CDR3 runs to 15 residues. The CDR3 here is CASSPGLVRYNEQFF. CDR3 in DNA: TGCGCCAGCAGCCCGGGACTAGTTCGTTACAATGAGCAGTTCTTC.

The chain couples TRBV7-8 to TRBJ2-7; TRBD2 matches at 8 bases. The V and J ends lost 2 bases and 4 bases, in that order; junction bases with no gene match: 4. CDR1 SGHVS and CDR2 FQNEAQ come from the germline V gene. CDR3 length: 14 amino acids. The CDR3 spells CASSLFSGDYEQYF. In DNA form, the CDR3 reads TGTGCCAGCAGCTTATTTAGCGGGGATTACGAGCAGTACTTC.

The chain has TRBV29-1 and TRBJ2-5; 10 nucleotides agree with TRBD1. Germline V gene data show CDR1 as SQVTM and CDR2 as ANQGSEA. Germline trimming cut 6 bases from V and 5 bases from J; bases unmatched to any gene: 36. This CDR3 has 23 residues. As DNA, the CDR3 is TGCAGCGTCATGATCGTATATATAGCTTCGGGACAGGGGTTTAGATTTGAGTCGGAGACCCAGTACTTC. This sequence encodes CSVMIVYIASGQGFRFESETQYF.

The CDR3 reads CASSLAASPREYGYTF. DNA for the CDR3: TGTGCCAGCAGCTTAGCGGCCAGCCCCCGTGAATATGGCTACACCTTC. The rearrangement joins TRBV7-8 to TRBJ1-2, with D unclear. This CDR3 spans 16 amino acids. Germline V gives CDR1 SGHVS, CDR2 FQNEAQ. V shed 0 bases and J shed 5 bases, with 16 bases lying between them.

This chain joins TRBV5-1 and TRBJ1-1; 9 nucleotides align to TRBD1. This CDR3 is built from 14 residues. CDR1 SGHRS and CDR2 YFSETQ come from the germline V gene. V shed 4 bases and J 0 bases; nucleotides not matched to a gene: 1. The CDR3 DNA reads as TGCGCCAGCAGCGGGACAGGGATGAACACTGAAGCTTTCTTT. It codes for CASSGTGMNTEAFF.

This clone was counted once. The rearrangement links TRBV5-4 to TRBJ2-2; 11 bases map to TRBD2. Germline V gives CDR1 SGHNT, CDR2 YYREEE (reference sequence). V dropped 4 bases and J dropped 5; count of bases not matched to a gene: 7. This CDR3 has 16 amino acids. CDR3: CASSHIAGGPTGELFF. CDR3 bases: TGTGCCAGCAGCCATATAGCGGGGGGGCCTACCGGGGAGCTGTTTTTT. Full variable domain (remainder filled in from reference TRBV5-4 and TRBJ2-2): ETGVTQSPTHLIKTRGQQVTLRCSSQSGHNTVSWYQQALGQGPQFIFQYYREEENGRGNFPPRFSGLQFPNYSSELNVNALELDDSALYLCASSHIAGGPTGELFFGEGSRLTVL.